This TCR beta chain was observed in a study of blood T cell repertoires in COVID-19. Turning to the study itself: Sample material is recorded as cDNA or gDNA derived from T cells, B-cell-depleted T cells, or PBMCs.

The V gene end was trimmed by 3 bases and the J gene end by 6 bases; junction bases not matched to a gene: 8. The length of the CDR3 is 15 residues. Germline CDR1 SGDLS, CDR2 YYNGEE. Authors' analysis steps: Cell counts per sample came from amplifying reference gene primers. TCRdb's copy holds only in-frame clones and misses some; the assay was immunoSEQ multiplex PCR. The V and J calls and the clone size are those of that table, but D and trimming were determined from the DNA. The sample contains approximately 70,000 clones, 80% to 95% of which appear only once. The genes are TRBV9 and TRBJ1-2; 10 nucleotides match TRBD1. This TCR was sampled from a human donor with active COVID-19. The donor label of this sample is uncertain. Sequencing was performed on peripheral blood. The CDR3 nucleotides read TGTGCCAGCAGCGCTGACAGGGGGCGCCCGCATGGCTACACCTTC. Its protein product is CASSADRGRPHGYTF.